The clone carrying this TCR beta chain showed up just a few times. Its antigen remains unidentified. Trimming took off 0 bases at V and 7 bases at J, with 12 bases between the two ends. Germline CDR1 LGHNA, CDR2 YSLEER. CDR3 length equals 15 residues. This entry is derived from a study of T cell responses to AZD1222 COVID-19 vaccine. Findings and limits, study-wide: Females outnumbered males among donors, who were mostly white British; clonal diversity was possibly underestimated. Among those given AZD1222, only six or seven were seropositive at baseline.

Libraries were prepared by immunoSEQ multiplex PCR; TCRdb keeps only in-frame clonotypes and omits some of them. Of fewer than 150,000 clones in the sample, 93% were seen once. The receptor was isolated from an adult in good health. The rearrangement uses TRBV4-3 and TRBJ2-2; D possibly corresponds to TRBD1 (6 bases). The starting material was peripheral blood, obtained on day 0 of AZD1222 vaccination. The CDR3 DNA sequence: TGCGCCAGCAGCCAAGACCCACAGGGTGGCGGGGAGCTGTTTTTT. Translated, it gives CASSQDPQGGGELFF.